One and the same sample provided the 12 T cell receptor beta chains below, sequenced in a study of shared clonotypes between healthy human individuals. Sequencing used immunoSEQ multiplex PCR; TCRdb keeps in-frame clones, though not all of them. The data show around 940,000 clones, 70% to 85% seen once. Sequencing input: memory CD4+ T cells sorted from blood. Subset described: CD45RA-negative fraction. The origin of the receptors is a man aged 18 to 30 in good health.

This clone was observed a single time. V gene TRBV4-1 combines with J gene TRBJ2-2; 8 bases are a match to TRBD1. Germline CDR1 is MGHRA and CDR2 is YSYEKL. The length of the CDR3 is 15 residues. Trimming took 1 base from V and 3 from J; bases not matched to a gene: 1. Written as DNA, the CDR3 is TGCGCCAGCAGCCAAGGGACAGGGTACACCGGGGAGCTGTTTTTT. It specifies CASSQGTGYTGELFF.

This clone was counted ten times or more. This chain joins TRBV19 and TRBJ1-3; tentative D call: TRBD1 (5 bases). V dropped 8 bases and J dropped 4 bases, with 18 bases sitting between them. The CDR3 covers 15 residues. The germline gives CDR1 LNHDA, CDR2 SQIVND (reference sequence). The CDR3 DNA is TGTGCCAGTGCACCGGGACCGAAGTCGGGAAACACCATATATTTT. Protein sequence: CASAPGPKSGNTIYF.

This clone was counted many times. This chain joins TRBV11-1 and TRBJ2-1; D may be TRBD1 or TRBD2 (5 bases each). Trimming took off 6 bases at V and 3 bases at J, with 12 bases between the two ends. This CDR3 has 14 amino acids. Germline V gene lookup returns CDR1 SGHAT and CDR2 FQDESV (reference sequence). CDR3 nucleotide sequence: TGTGCCAGCAGGGGGACCGACTACTACAATGAGCAGTTCTTC. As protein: CASRGTDYYNEQFF.

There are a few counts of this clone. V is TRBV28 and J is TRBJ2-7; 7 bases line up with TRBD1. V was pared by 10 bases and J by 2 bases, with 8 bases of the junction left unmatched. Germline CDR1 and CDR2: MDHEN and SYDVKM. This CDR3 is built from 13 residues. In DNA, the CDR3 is TGTGCCACCCATGCCACAGGGGCCTACGAGCAGTACTTC. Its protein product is CATHATGAYEQYF.

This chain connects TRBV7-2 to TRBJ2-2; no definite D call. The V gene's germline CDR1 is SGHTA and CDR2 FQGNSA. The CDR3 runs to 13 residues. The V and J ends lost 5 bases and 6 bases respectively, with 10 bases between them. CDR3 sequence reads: CASSVSSPGELFF. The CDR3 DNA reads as TGTGCCAGCAGCGTTAGTAGCCCCGGGGAGCTGTTTTTT.

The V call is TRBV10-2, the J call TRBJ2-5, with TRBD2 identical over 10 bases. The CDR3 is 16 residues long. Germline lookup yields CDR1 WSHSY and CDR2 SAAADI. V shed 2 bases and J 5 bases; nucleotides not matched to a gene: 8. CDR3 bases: TGCGCCAGCAGTGAGACAGCGGGGGGGCTCGAGGAGACCCAGTACTTC. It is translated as CASSETAGGLEETQYF.

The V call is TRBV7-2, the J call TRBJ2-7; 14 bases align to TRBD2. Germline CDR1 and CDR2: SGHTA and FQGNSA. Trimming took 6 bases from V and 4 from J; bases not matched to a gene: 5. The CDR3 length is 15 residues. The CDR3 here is CASRKGLAGVYEQYF. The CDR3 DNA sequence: TGTGCCAGCAGGAAGGGACTAGCGGGAGTTTACGAGCAGTACTTC.

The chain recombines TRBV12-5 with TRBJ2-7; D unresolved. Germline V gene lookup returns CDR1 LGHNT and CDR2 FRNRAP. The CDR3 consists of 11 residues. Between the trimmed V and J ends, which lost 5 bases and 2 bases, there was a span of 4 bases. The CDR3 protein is CASGGPYEQYF. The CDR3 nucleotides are TGTGCTAGTGGTGGACCCTACGAGCAGTACTTC.

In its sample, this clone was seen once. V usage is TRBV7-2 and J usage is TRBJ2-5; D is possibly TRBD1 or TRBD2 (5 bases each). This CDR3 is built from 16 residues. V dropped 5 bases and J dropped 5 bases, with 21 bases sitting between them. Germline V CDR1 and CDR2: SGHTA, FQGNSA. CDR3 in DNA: TGTGCCAGCAGCCCCCAGCCTCCAGGGTCGGGGGAGACCCAGTACTTC. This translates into CASSPQPPGSGETQYF.

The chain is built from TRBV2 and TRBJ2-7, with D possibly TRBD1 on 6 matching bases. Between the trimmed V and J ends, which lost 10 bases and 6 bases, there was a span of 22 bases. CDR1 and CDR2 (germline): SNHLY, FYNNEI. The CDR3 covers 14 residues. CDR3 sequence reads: CATWGLQGKGEQYF. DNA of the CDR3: TGTGCCACCTGGGGGTTACAGGGCAAGGGCGAGCAGTACTTC.

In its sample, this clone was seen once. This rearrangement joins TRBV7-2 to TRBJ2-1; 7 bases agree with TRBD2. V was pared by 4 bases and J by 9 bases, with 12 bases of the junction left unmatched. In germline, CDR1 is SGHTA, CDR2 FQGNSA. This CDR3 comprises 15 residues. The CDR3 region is CASSSRTSPGGEQFF. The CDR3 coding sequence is TGTGCCAGCAGCTCAAGGACTAGTCCTGGCGGTGAGCAGTTCTTC.

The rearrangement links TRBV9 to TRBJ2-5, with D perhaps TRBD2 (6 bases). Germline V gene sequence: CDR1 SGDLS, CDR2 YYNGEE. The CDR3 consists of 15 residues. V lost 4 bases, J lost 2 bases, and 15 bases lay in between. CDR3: CASSSRGWGQETQYF. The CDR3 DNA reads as TGTGCCAGCAGCTCCCGGGGGTGGGGTCAAGAGACCCAGTACTTC.